The present TCR beta chain was sequenced within a study of T-cell reconstitution after alpha-beta-depleted transplantation in children. V shed 6 bases and J shed 5 bases, with 25 bases lying between them. Germline CDR1 MDHEN, CDR2 SYDVKM. The CDR3 totals 17 residues. Unique molecular identifiers were used to barcode this TCRbeta library. TCRdb fed the PCR reads into MiXCR, producing one record per CDR3 protein. The sample contains roughly 220,000 distinct CDR3 sequences, about 9.6% of which appear only once. Ten or more counts support this clonotype. The specimen was PBMCs from the stem cell graft donor, collected from the stem cell graft. This clonotype was obtained from a human donor who donated a stem cell graft to a child with SCID. This chain connects TRBV28 to TRBJ1-1, with D unresolved. CDR3 coding DNA: TGTGCCAGCAGCCTTGACTCGGAACCCACTTGGGGAACTGAAGCTTTCTTT. Protein: CASSLDSEPTWGTEAFF. Full variable domain (missing parts from reference TRBV28 and TRBJ1-1): DVKVTQSSRYLVKRTGEKVFLECVQDMDHENMFWYRQDPGLGLRLIYFSYDVKMKEKGDIPEGYSVSREKKERFSLILESASTNQTSMYLCASSLDSEPTWGTEAFFGQGTRLTVV.